The rows below give T cell receptor beta chains drawn from one sample of a study of T cells in localized non-small cell lung cancer. Sequencing used immunoSEQ multiplex PCR; TCRdb keeps in-frame clones, though not all of them. The data contain 35,000 or so clones, approximately 88% of them singletons. Specimen: peripheral blood, collected before any cancer treatment. The receptors were sampled from a woman aged 40-69 years with stage I lung adenocarcinoma. CDR3s include the opening cysteine and the closing phenylalanine or tryptophan. D genes are given only for firm matches. Clone size is given for some rows only: seen once, a few or many times, or a class if the clone is expanded.

CDR3 protein	CDR3 DNA	J gene	D gene	clone size	V gene
CASSASGTGRGFEKLFF	TGTGCCAGCAGCGCAAGTGGGACAGGGAGAGGTTTTGAAAAACTGTTTTTT	TRBJ1-4	TRBD1	.	TRBV9
CASSLTGGGNQPQHF	TGTGCCAGCAGCTTAACCGGGGGGGGCAATCAGCCCCAGCATTTT	TRBJ1-5	.	.	TRBV7-2
CASSPSPPGSNTEAFF	TGTGCCAGTAGTCCATCCCCACCAGGGTCGAACACTGAAGCTTTCTTT	TRBJ1-1	.	.	TRBV19
CASSGQGGNQPQHF	TGTGCCAGCAGTGGACAGGGGGGGAATCAGCCCCAGCATTTT	TRBJ1-5	TRBD1	.	TRBV6-6
CASSARDRGSPLHF	TGCGCCAGCAGCGCCCGGGACAGGGGATCACCCCTCCACTTT	TRBJ1-6	TRBD1	.	TRBV4-1
CASSFGGTGEGNIQYF	TGTGCCAGCAGTTTCGGAGGGACAGGGGAGGGCAACATTCAGTACTTC	TRBJ2-4	TRBD1	.	TRBV28
CASSLDNEKLFF	TGCGCCAGCAGCTTAGATAATGAAAAACTGTTTTTT	TRBJ1-4	.	.	TRBV5-1
CASSLSPSSTDTQYF	TGCGCCAGCAGCTTGAGTCCTTCTAGCACAGATACGCAGTATTTT	TRBJ2-3	.	.	TRBV5-1
CASSPGTGGFGTEAFF	TGTGCCAGCAGTCCCGGGACAGGGGGCTTCGGCACTGAAGCTTTCTTT	TRBJ1-1	TRBD1	.	TRBV28
CARSLGDRGSTEAFF	TGTGCCAGAAGCCTGGGGGACAGGGGGTCCACTGAAGCTTTCTTT	TRBJ1-1	TRBD1	once	TRBV5-3
CASSRVTGLGSSGNTIYF	TGTGCCAGCAGCAGAGTGACAGGTTTAGGATCGTCCGGAAACACCATATATTTT	TRBJ1-3	.	.	TRBV7-2
CASSQRQGGARYEQYF	TGTGCCAGCAGTCAGCGACAGGGGGGAGCTCGGTACGAGCAGTACTTC	TRBJ2-7	TRBD1	.	TRBV6-6
CASSQQVTSTDTQYF	TGCGCCAGCAGCCAGCAGGTAACTAGCACAGATACGCAGTATTTT	TRBJ2-3	.	.	TRBV4-3
CSVEGLGSLETQYF	TGCAGCGTCGAGGGACTAGGGTCGTTGGAGACCCAGTACTTC	TRBJ2-5	TRBD2	.	TRBV29-1
CASSLVSGATDTQYF	TGCGCCAGCAGCTTGGTGTCAGGGGCTACAGATACGCAGTATTTT	TRBJ2-3	.	.	TRBV5-1
CASSFAERGGDTQYF	TGTGCCAGCAGCTTCGCCGAGCGGGGGGGAGATACGCAGTATTTT	TRBJ2-3	TRBD2	.	TRBV11-2
CATNKGTGNHQPQHF	TGTGCCACAAACAAAGGAACAGGGAACCATCAGCCCCAGCATTTT	TRBJ1-5	.	.	TRBV19
CASGLRALNTEAFF	TGTGCTAGTGGTTTGCGGGCGCTGAACACTGAAGCTTTCTTT	TRBJ1-1	.	.	TRBV12-5
CASSLSRAGANSPLHF	TGCGCCAGCAGCTTGAGTCGCGCAGGGGCTAATTCACCCCTCCACTTT	TRBJ1-6	.	few	TRBV5-1
CSVDGQRYGYTF	TGCAGCGTTGATGGACAGCGCTATGGCTACACCTTC	TRBJ1-2	.	.	TRBV29-1
CASIVNRTQYF	TGTGCCAGCATTGTCAATCGGACCCAGTACTTC	TRBJ2-5	.	.	TRBV14
CAALSTRQNTLRGTEAFF	TGTGCCGCACTCTCCACCCGACAAAATACATTACGAGGGACTGAAGCTTTCTTT	TRBJ1-1	.	.	TRBV7-9